One sample yielded the 16 T cell receptor beta chains listed below, sequenced in a study of blood T cell repertoires in COVID-19. TCRdb keeps only in-frame clones here, not all; method: immunoSEQ multiplex PCR. The sample lists 95,000 to 150,000 clones, 88% occurring once. The source material was peripheral blood. These receptors all come from a woman between 45 and 65 years old with active or convalescent COVID-19.

The chain links TRBV20-1 to TRBJ1-4; no clear D. This CDR3 comprises 14 residues. CDR1 DFQATT and CDR2 SNEGSKA come from the germline V gene (reference sequence). Trimming cost V 3 bases and J 0 bases, with 8 bases left between them. The CDR3 region has the DNA TGCAGTGCTAGTACAGATGCAACTAATGAAAAACTGTTTTTT. It specifies CSASTDATNEKLFF.

This clone showed up just once. This rearrangement joins TRBV19 to TRBJ1-5, with 7 positions matching TRBD1. CDR1 is LNHDA, CDR2 SQIVND, per germline (reference sequence). This CDR3 is built from 16 residues. The V and J ends lost 6 bases and 2 bases, in that order; junction bases with no gene match: 10. The DNA for the CDR3 is TGTGCCAGTAGCCACACCCTGACAGGGCGCAATCAGCCCCAGCATTTT. This encodes CASSHTLTGRNQPQHF.

The chain has TRBV7-3 and TRBJ2-5; D call uncertain. V lost 5 bases, J lost 4 bases, and 11 bases lay in between. The CDR3 is 13 residues long. CDR1 SGHTA and CDR2 FQGTGA come from the germline V gene. The CDR3 DNA sequence: TGTGCCAGCAGCCCCGGTACGGGAGAGACCCAGTACTTC. Encoded protein: CASSPGTGETQYF.

A note on this clone: Within the sample, other DNA sequences also encode this same CDR3. This chain links TRBV7-2 with TRBJ2-5; no reliable D call. CDR1 and CDR2 (germline): SGHTA, FQGNSA. V dropped 4 bases and J dropped 0 bases, with 6 bases sitting between them. This CDR3 comprises 13 residues. CDR3 DNA sequence: TGTGCCAGCAGCTCGCTATACCAAGAGACCCAGTACTTC. Amino acid sequence: CASSSLYQETQYF.

The chain recombines TRBV5-1 with TRBJ2-7, with 7 bases aligning to TRBD1. CDR3 length equals 13 residues. The germline CDR1 and CDR2 sequences are SGHRS and YFSETQ. Trimming took 4 bases from V and 4 from J; bases not matched to a gene: 5. CDR3 sequence: CASSPRQGYEQYF. CDR3 in DNA: TGCGCCAGCAGCCCTCGACAGGGTTACGAGCAGTACTTC.

This clone was counted once. This chain connects TRBV11-2 to TRBJ2-3; D gene unclear. Germline CDR1 SGHAT, CDR2 FQNNGV. The CDR3 extends over 14 amino acids. With 5 bases removed from V and 2 bases from J, the gap between germline ends came to 11 bases. CDR3 residues: CASSLTPYTDTQYF. The CDR3 region has the DNA TGTGCCAGCAGCCTCACTCCATACACAGATACGCAGTATTTT.

This sequence joins TRBV30 and TRBJ2-7; possible D gene TRBD1, 5 bases. CDR1 is GTSNPN and CDR2 is SVGIG in the germline V gene (reference sequence). CDR3 length: 17 amino acids. Deletions cut 0 bases from V and 2 bases from J, with 20 bases between. The CDR3 protein is CAWSVGFQDTKTYEQYF. DNA of the CDR3: TGTGCCTGGAGTGTTGGATTTCAGGACACAAAGACCTACGAGCAGTACTTC.

This sequence joins TRBV27 and TRBJ2-7; D remains ambiguous. Per the germline V gene, CDR1 is MNHEY and CDR2 is SMNVEV (reference sequence). Between the trimmed V and J ends, which lost 3 bases and 2 bases, there was a span of 8 bases. CDR3 length: 13 amino acids. The CDR3 reads CASSLEPAYEQYF. The CDR3 bases are TGTGCCAGCAGTTTGGAGCCTGCCTACGAGCAGTACTTC.

The chain couples TRBV30 to TRBJ2-1, with 8 bases that match TRBD2. Germline V gene lookup returns CDR1 GTSNPN and CDR2 SVGIG (reference sequence). The length of the CDR3 is 15 residues. V gave up 2 bases and J gave up 0 bases; unmatched junction bases: 3. The CDR3 coding sequence is TGTGCCTGGAGTCATAGCGGGACCTCCTACAATGAGCAGTTCTTC. It codes for CAWSHSGTSYNEQFF.

The rearrangement joins TRBV30 to TRBJ2-3; 10 bases map to TRBD2. The CDR3 is 17 residues long. Germline V CDR1 and CDR2: GTSNPN, SVGIG (reference sequence). V dropped 3 bases and J dropped 0; count of bases not matched to a gene: 9. The CDR3 sequence: CAWRAGTSASSTDTQYF. The CDR3 DNA follows: TGTGCCTGGAGAGCCGGGACTAGCGCCTCTAGCACAGATACGCAGTATTTT.

J is TRBJ2-1 and V is TRBV2, with TRBD2 matching 13 bases. V lost 11 bases to trimming and J lost 10 bases; unmatched junction nucleotides: 8. This CDR3 is built from 13 residues. Germline values: CDR1 SNHLY, CDR2 FYNNEI. The CDR3 DNA reads TGTGCCGGGGGACTAGCGGGATTGGGCGAGCAGTTCTTC. This sequence encodes CAGGLAGLGEQFF.

V usage is TRBV19 and J usage is TRBJ1-1; possibly TRBD1 for D (6 bases). The CDR3 has 15 residues. Germline V gives CDR1 LNHDA, CDR2 SQIVND (reference sequence). The V end lost 6 bases, the J end lost 5 bases, and 19 bases lay between the germline ends. The CDR3 DNA is TGTGCCAGTAGCCAAGCCGGGGGGGCGGTTACTGAAGCTTTCTTT. Its protein is CASSQAGGAVTEAFF.

This rearrangement joins TRBV9 to TRBJ2-7, with D perhaps TRBD2 (7 bases). CDR1 is SGDLS and CDR2 is YYNGEE in the germline V gene. Trimming removed 0 bases from V and 6 bases from J, with 13 bases in between. CDR3 size: 14 residues. CDR3 nucleotide sequence: TGTGCCAGCAGCGTAGAGGGGGAGGGAGGCGAGCAGTACTTC. Its translation: CASSVEGEGGEQYF.

The J gene is TRBJ1-2, the V gene TRBV6-2 or TRBV6-3, with D maybe TRBD1 (5 bases). The length of the CDR3 is 13 residues. The V gene's germline CDR1 is MNHEY and CDR2 SVGEGT. Trimming pared 0 bases from V and 8 bases from J, leaving 10 bases between. The chain's CDR3 is CASSYSAGRGYTF. The CDR3 DNA is TGTGCCAGCAGTTACTCGGCAGGGCGAGGCTACACCTTC.

This chain connects TRBV15 to TRBJ1-1; the D is unclear. Germline CDR1 is LNHNV and CDR2 is YYDKDF (reference sequence). V was clipped by 0 bases and J by 1 base, with 3 bases between them. The CDR3 length is 13 residues. In DNA form, the CDR3 reads TGTGCCACCAGCAGAGACAGGAACACTGAAGCTTTCTTT. Amino acids: CATSRDRNTEAFF.

The chain has TRBV5-4 and TRBJ2-7; 7 bases match TRBD2. Trimming removed 4 bases from V and 3 bases from J; junction bases left unmatched: 7. Looked up from germline, CDR1 is SGHNT and CDR2 is YYREEE (reference sequence). CDR3 length: 14 amino acids. CDR3 region: CASSEGGGFYEQYF. CDR3 sequence (DNA): TGTGCCAGCAGCGAGGGCGGGGGTTTCTACGAGCAGTACTTC.